The entry below describes one T cell receptor beta chain. Measured with immunoSEQ multiplex PCR; TCRdb has only the in-frame clones, and not every one. The sample holds about 180,000 clones, 75% to 85% seen once. The data belong to a study of blood T cell repertoires in COVID-19. About the study: From the United States, Italy and Spain came samples of acute and convalescent COVID-19.

The CDR3 has 15 residues. V lost 10 bases to trimming and J lost 0 bases; unmatched junction nucleotides: 6. The germline CDR1 and CDR2 sequences are SEHNR and FQNEAQ (reference sequence). The source is a human donor in a cohort sampled during active COVID-19. The rearrangement links TRBV7-9 to TRBJ1-6; TRBD1 matches 7 bases. The specimen was peripheral blood. DNA for the CDR3: TGTGCCACCAACCGGGACAGCTCCTATAATTCACCCCTCCACTTT. Translating gives CATNRDSSYNSPLHF.